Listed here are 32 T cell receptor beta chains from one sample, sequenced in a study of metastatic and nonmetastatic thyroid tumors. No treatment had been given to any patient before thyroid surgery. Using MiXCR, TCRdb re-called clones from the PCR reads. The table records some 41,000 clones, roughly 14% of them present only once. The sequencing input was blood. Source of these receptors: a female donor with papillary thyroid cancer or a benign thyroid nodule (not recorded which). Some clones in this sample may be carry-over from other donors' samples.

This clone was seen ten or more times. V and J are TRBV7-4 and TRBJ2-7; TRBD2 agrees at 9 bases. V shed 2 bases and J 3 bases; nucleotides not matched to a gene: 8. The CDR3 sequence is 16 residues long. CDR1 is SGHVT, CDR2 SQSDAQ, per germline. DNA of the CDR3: TGTGCCAGCAGCTTATACACTAGCGGGTTATGCTACGAGCAGTACTTC. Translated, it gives CASSLYTSGLCYEQYF.

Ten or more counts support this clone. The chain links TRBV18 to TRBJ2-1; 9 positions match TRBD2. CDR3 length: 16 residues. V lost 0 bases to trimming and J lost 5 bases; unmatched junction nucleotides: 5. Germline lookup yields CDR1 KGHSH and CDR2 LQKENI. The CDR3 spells CASSPPSLAGNNEQFF. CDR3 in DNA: TGTGCCAGCTCACCACCGAGTCTAGCGGGAAACAATGAGCAGTTCTTC.

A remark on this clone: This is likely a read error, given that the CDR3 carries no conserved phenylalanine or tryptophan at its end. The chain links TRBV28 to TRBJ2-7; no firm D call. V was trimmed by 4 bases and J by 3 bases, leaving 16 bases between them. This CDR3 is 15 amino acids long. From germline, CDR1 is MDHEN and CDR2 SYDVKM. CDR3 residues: CASSYGIASVYEQYL. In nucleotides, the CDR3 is TGTGCCAGCAGTTACGGAATAGCAAGCGTCTACGAGCAGTACCTC.

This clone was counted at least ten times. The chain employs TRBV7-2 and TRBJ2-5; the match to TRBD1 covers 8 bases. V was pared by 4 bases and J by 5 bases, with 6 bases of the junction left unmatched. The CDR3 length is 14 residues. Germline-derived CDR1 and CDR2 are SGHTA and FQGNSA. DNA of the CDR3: TGTGCCAGCAGCTGGACAGGGTTTGAGGAGACCCAGTACTTC. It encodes CASSWTGFEETQYF.

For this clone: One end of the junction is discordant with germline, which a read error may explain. CDR3 sequence reads: CASRLEAGRGGYEQYF. CDR3 nucleotides: TGTGCCAGCAGATTGGAGGCGGGACGAGGTGGATACGAGCAGTACTTC. V usage is TRBV5-8 and J usage is TRBJ2-7; D is possibly TRBD2 (6 bases). The CDR3 is made up of 16 amino acids. From germline, CDR1 is SGHTS and CDR2 YDEGEE.

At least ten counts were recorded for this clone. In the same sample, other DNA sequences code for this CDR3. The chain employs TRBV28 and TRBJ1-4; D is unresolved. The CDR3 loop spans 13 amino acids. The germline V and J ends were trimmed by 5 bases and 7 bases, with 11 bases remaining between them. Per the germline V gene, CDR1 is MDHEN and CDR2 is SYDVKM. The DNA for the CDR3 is TGTGCCAGCAGTCCCCGGTGGATTGAAAAACTGTTTTTT. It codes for CASSPRWIEKLFF.

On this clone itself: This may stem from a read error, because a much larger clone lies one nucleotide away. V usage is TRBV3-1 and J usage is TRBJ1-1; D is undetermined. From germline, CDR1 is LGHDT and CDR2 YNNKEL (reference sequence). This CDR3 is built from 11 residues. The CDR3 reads CASSQINEVFF. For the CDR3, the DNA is TGTGCCAGCAGCCAGATAAATGAAGTTTTCTTT.

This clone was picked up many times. The chain's CDR3 is CASSPPLGLGRDTQYF. As DNA, the CDR3 is TGTGCCAGCAGTCCTCCGCTAGGGCTTGGGAGGGATACGCAGTATTTT. The chain has TRBV27 and TRBJ2-3; TRBD2 might be the D (6 bases). CDR1 and CDR2 from the germline V gene are MNHEY and SMNVEV (reference sequence). Trimming stripped 5 bases from V and 6 bases from J, with 21 bases between. The CDR3 has 16 residues.

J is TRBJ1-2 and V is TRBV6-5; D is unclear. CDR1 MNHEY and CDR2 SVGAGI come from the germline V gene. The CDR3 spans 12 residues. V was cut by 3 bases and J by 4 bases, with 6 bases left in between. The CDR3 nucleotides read TGTGCCAGCAGTTATGGTACCTATGGCTACACCTTC. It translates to CASSYGTYGYTF.

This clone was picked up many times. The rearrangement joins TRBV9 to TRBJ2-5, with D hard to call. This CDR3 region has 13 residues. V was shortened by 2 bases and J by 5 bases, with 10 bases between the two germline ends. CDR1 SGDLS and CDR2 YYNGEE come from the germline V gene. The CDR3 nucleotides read TGTGCCAGCAGCGTCTTAGCCGGGGAGACCCAGTACTTC. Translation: CASSVLAGETQYF.

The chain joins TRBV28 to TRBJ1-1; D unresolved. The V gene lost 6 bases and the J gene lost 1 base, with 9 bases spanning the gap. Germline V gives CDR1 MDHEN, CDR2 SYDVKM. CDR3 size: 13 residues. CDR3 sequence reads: CASSFDGNTEAFF. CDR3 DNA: TGTGCCAGCAGCTTCGACGGGAACACTGAAGCTTTCTTT. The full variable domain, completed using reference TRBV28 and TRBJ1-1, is DVKVTQSSRYLVKRTGEKVFLECVQDMDHENMFWYRQDPGLGLRLIYFSYDVKMKEKGDIPEGYSVSREKKERFSLILESASTNQTSMYLCASSFDGNTEAFFGQGTRLTVV.

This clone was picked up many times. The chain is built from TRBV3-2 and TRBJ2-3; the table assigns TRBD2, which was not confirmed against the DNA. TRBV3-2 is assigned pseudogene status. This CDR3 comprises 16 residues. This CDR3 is CASSQERATSTDTQYF. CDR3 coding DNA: TGTGCCAGCAGCCAAGAGAGGGCTACCAGCACAGATACGCAGTATTTT.

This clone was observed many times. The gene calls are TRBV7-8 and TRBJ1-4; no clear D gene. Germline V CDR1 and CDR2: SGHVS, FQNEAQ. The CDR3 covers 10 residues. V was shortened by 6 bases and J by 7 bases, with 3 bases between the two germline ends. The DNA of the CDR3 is TGTGCCAGCAGTGGTGAAAAACTGTTTTTT. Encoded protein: CASSGEKLFF.

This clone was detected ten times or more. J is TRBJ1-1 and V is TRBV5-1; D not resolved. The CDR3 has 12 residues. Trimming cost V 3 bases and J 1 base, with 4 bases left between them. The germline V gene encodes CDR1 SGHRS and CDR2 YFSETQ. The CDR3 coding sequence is TGCGCCAGCAGCTCCGGGAACACTGAAGCTTTCTTT. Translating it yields CASSSGNTEAFF.

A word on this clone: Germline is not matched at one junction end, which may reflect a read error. CDR3 residues: CANSPNARTVAVFDTGELFF. Here the CDR3 DNA reads TGTGCCAACAGCCCAAACGCCCGGACAGTGGCGGTGTTTGACACCGGGGAGCTGTTTTTT. The genes are TRBV7-6 and TRBJ2-2; D is perhaps TRBD1 (6 bases). The CDR3 contains 20 residues. In germline, CDR1 is SGHVS, CDR2 FNYEAQ.

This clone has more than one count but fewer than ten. CDR3 nucleotide sequence: TGTGCCAGCACCTCCCGGAGTGAGGGCTACACCTTC. Protein sequence: CASTSRSEGYTF. This chain links TRBV28 with TRBJ1-2; no definite D call. Looked up from germline, CDR1 is MDHEN and CDR2 is SYDVKM. V dropped 7 bases and J dropped 8 bases, with 14 bases sitting between them. The CDR3 covers 12 residues.

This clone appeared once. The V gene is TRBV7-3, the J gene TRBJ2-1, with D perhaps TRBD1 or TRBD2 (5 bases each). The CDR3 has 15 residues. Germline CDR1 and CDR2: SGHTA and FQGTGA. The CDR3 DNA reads TGTGTCAACAGCTTAACCCGGGGCATATACAATGAGCAGTTCTTC. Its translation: CVNSLTRGIYNEQFF.

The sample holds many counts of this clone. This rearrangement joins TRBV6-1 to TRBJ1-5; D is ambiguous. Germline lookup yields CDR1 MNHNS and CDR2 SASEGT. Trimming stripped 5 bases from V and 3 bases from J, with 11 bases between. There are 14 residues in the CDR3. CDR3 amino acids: CASSPRRSNQPQHF. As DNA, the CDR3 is TGTGCCAGCAGTCCCCGGCGTTCCAATCAGCCCCAGCATTTT.

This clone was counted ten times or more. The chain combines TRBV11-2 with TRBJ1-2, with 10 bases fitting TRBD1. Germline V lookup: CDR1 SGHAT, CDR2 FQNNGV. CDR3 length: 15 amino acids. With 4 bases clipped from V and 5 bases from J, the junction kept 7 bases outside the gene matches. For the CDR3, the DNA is TGTGCCAGCAGCTCCCCCGACAGGGGGCGGTATGGCTACACCTTC. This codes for CASSSPDRGRYGYTF.

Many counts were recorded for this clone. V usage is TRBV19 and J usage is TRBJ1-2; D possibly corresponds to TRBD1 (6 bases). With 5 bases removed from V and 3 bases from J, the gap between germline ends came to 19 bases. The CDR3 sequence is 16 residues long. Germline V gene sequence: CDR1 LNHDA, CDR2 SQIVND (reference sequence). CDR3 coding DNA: TGTGCCAGTAGTGCCCGACCAGGGGTGAGAGACTATGGCTACACCTTC. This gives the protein CASSARPGVRDYGYTF.

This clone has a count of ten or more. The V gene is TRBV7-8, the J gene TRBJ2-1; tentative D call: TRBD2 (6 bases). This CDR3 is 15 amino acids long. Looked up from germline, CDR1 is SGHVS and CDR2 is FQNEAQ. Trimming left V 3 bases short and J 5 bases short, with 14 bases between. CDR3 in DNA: TGTGCCAGCAGCTTGGGGGACTTCCCGAACAATGAGCAGTTCTTC. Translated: CASSLGDFPNNEQFF.

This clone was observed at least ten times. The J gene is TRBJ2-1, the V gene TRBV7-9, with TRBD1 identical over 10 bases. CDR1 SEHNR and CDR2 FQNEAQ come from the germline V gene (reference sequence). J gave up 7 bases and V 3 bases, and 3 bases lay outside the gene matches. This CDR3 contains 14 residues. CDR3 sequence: CASSLGQGMNEQFF. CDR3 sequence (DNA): TGTGCCAGCAGCTTGGGACAGGGGATGAATGAGCAGTTCTTC.

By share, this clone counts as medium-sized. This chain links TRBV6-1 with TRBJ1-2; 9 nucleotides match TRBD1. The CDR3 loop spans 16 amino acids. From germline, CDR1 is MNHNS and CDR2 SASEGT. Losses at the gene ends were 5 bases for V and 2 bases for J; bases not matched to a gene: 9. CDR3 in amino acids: CASSRGRDRVNYGYTF. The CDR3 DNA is TGTGCCAGCAGTAGGGGCCGGGACAGGGTAAACTATGGCTACACCTTC.

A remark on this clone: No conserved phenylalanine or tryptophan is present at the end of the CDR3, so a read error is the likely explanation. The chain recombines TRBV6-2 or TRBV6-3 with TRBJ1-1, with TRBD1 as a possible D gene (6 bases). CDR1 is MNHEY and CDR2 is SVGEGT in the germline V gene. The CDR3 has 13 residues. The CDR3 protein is CARSYSDSSEAFV. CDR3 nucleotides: TGTGCCCGCAGTTACTCGGACAGTTCTGAAGCTTTCGTT.

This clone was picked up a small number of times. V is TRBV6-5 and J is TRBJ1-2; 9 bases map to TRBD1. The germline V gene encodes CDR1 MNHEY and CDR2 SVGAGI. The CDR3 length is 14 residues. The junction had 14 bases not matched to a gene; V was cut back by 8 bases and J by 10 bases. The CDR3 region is CASVDRGSSGDYTF. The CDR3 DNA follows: TGTGCCAGCGTTGACAGGGGGAGTTCGGGAGACTACACCTTC.

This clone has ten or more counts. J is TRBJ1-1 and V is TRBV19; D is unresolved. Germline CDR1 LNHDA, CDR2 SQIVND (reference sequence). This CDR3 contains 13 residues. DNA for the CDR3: TGTGCTTCTAGCGAGTTCATGAACACTGAAGCTTTCTTT. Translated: CASSEFMNTEAFF.

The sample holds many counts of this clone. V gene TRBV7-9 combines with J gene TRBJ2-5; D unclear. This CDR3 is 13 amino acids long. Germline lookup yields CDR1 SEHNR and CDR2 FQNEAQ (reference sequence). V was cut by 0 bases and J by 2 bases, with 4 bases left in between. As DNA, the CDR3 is TGTGCCAGCAGCTTAGCGGAACAAGAGACCCAGTACTTC. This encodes CASSLAEQETQYF.

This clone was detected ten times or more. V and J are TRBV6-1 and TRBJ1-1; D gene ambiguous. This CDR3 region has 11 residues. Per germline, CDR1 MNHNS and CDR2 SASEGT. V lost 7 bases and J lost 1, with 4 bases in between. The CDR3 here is CASTTNTEAFF. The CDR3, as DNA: TGTGCCAGCACCACGAACACTGAAGCTTTCTTT.

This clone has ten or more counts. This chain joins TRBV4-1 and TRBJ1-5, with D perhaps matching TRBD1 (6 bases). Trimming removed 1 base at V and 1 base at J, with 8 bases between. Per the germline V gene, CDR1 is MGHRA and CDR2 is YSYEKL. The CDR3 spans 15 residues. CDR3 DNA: TGCGCCAGCAGCCAAGGGACAGCGAGCAATCAGCCCCAGCATTTT. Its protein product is CASSQGTASNQPQHF.

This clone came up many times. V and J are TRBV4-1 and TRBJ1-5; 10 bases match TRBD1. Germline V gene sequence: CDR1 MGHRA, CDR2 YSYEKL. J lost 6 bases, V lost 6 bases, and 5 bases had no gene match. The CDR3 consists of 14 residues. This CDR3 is CASRRQGAGQPQHF. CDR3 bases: TGCGCCAGCAGAAGACAGGGGGCAGGTCAGCCCCAGCATTTT.

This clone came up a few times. The CDR3, as DNA: TGTGCCAGCAGCTCGGACAGGGGGCCTGCGTACTTC. The encoded protein is CASSSDRGPAYF. The chain employs TRBV13 and TRBJ2-4; TRBD1 matches at 11 bases. The CDR3 is 12 residues long. Germline values: CDR1 PRHDT, CDR2 FYEKMQ (reference sequence). With V trimmed by 4 bases and J by 15 bases, 5 bases remained unmatched.

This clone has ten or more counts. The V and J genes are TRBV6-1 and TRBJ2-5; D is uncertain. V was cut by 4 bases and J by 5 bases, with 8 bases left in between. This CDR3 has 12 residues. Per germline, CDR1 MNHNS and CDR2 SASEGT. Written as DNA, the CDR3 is TGTGCCAGCAGTGGCCAGATGGAGACCCAGTACTTC. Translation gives CASSGQMETQYF.